The 5 T cell receptor beta chains given below trace back to one sample, sequenced in a study of T cell clonality in common variable immunodeficiency (dated by TCRdb to the mid-2010s). The library was generated by the immunoSEQ multiplex PCR assay. What TCRdb holds here is the immuneACCESS table cut down to in-frame rearrangements. Part of the clones is not present; checked against another copy, under half of the missing clones reflect an unresolved V gene, and the others are unexplained. This sample includes under 50,000 clones, and none of them was observed just once. The top ten clones comprise roughly 6% of the sample. The sequenced material came from peripheral blood mononuclear cells. The receptors derive from a person between 18 and 75 years old in good health.

This clone was seen many times. The read falls 3 residues short of the CDR3 end, and the missing part is taken from the germline J gene. The chain recombines TRBV6-2 or TRBV6-3 with TRBJ1-1, with D uncertain. The V end was cut by 5 bases, the J end by 5 bases, with 12 bases between. CDR1 MNHEY and CDR2 SVGEGT come from the germline V gene. The CDR3 runs to 13 residues. CDR3 DNA (partial): TGTGCCAGCAGTCCCCCGGTCCTGACTGAA. Its translation is CASSPPVLTE. The whole CDR3 region reads CASSPPVLTEAFF.

Many counts were recorded for this clone. The read stops 3 residues short of the end of the CDR3; the missing end is completed from the germline J gene. J is TRBJ1-5 and V is TRBV7-2; D unclear. Trimming took off 1 base at V and 6 bases at J, with 4 bases between the two ends. The germline V gene encodes CDR1 SGHTA and CDR2 FQGNSA. CDR3 length: 12 amino acids. The sequenced CDR3 bases are TGTGCCAGCAGCTTAGACGGTCAGCCC. This codes for CASSLDGQP. The whole CDR3 region reads CASSLDGQPQHF.

This clone was seen ten or more times. The read finishes 3 residues shy of the CDR3 end, and the germline J gene is used to complete it. This chain links TRBV5-4 with TRBJ2-1; D gene uncertain. V lost 0 bases and J 3 bases, leaving 4 bases between the germline ends. This CDR3 spans 13 amino acids. Germline CDR1 reads SGHNT; CDR2 reads YYREEE (reference sequence). CDR3 region: CASSLASYNEQFF. The covered CDR3 bases are TGTGCCAGCAGCTTGGCTAGCTACAATGAG.

This clone appeared many times. The read is 3 residues too short to cover the CDR3 end, so that end is filled in from the germline J gene. The genes are TRBV14 and TRBJ2-7; maybe TRBD2 (7 bases). The CDR3 is 14 amino acids. The V end was cut by 4 bases, the J end by 6 bases, with 16 bases between. The germline V gene has CDR1 SGHDN and CDR2 FVKESK. The sequenced CDR3 bases are TGTGCCAGCAGCCTCGAAGGGGGAGGGTCCGAG. This encodes CASSLEGGGSE. The full CDR3 protein is CASSLEGGGSEQYF.

This clone was seen repeatedly, ten times or more. The read halts 3 residues ahead of the CDR3 end, with the missing end drawn from the germline J gene. The gene calls are TRBV5-4 and TRBJ1-2, with D perhaps TRBD1 (6 bases). Deletions cut 4 bases from V and 4 bases from J, with 17 bases between. There are 15 residues in the CDR3. CDR1 and CDR2 from the germline V gene are SGHNT and YYREEE (reference sequence). CDR3 protein: CASSPAGTQSYGYTF. The CDR3 DNA, read in part, is TGTGCCAGCAGCCCCGCCGGGACACAGAGCTATGGC. The variable domain in full, completed from reference TRBV5-4 and TRBJ1-2, reads ETGVTQSPTHLIKTRGQQVTLRCSSQSGHNTVSWYQQALGQGPQFIFQYYREEENGRGNFPPRFSGLQFPNYSSELNVNALELDDSALYLCASSPAGTQSYGYTFGSGTRLTVV.